The 2 T cell receptor beta chains in this list originate from one sample, sequenced in a study of T cells in Graves' hyperthyroidism and ophthalmopathy. Researchers took RNA transcripts and amplified the TCR beta CDR3 regions from them. Carried out on the TCR CDR3, a first-round RT-PCR used the HTBI primer set. TCRdb redid the calling of the multiplex PCR reads with MiXCR, one entry per CDR3 protein. Counted here are 300,000 or so distinct CDR3 sequences, 16% occurring once; the ten biggest clones make up roughly 33%. The sample was blood. These receptor sequences come from a man aged 30 to 39 with Graves' hyperthyroidism.

This clonotype appeared many times. This chain connects TRBV28 to TRBJ1-1; D ambiguous. This CDR3 spans 11 amino acids. Germline CDR1 MDHEN, CDR2 SYDVKM. This CDR3 reads CASLDSTEAFF. The CDR3 nucleotides read TGTGCAAGCCTGGATAGCACTGAAGCTTTCTTT.

Ten or more counts support this clonotype. The rearrangement joins TRBV13 to TRBJ2-3; 12 bases map to TRBD2. This CDR3 comprises 15 residues. Looked up from germline, CDR1 is PRHDT and CDR2 is FYEKMQ (reference sequence). V gave up 5 bases and J gave up 3 bases; unmatched junction bases: 3. The CDR3 loop reads CASSQTSGSTDTQYF. The CDR3 coding sequence is TGTGCCAGCAGCCAGACTAGCGGGAGTACAGATACGCAGTATTTT. The variable domain in full, completed from reference TRBV13 and TRBJ2-3, reads AAGVIQSPRHLIKEKRETATLKCYPIPRHDTVYWYQQGPGQDPQFLISFYEKMQSDKGSIPDRFSAQQFSDYHSELNMSSLELGDSALYFCASSQTSGSTDTQYFGPGTRLTVL.